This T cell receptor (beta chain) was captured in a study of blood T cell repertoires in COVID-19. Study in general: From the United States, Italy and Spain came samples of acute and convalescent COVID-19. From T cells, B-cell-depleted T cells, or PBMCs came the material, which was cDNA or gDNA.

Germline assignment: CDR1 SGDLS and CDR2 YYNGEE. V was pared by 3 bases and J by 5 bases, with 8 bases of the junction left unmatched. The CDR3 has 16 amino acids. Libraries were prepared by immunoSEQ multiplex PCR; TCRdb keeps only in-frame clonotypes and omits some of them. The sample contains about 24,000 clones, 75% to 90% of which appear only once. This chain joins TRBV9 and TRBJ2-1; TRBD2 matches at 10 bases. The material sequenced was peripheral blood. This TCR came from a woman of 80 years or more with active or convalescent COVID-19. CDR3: CASSAPLAGVNNEQFF. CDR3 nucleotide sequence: TGTGCCAGCAGCGCCCCTCTAGCGGGGGTAAACAATGAGCAGTTCTTC.